The rows below give T cell receptor beta chains drawn from one sample of a study of synovial regulatory T cells in juvenile arthritis. Measured with immunoSEQ multiplex PCR; TCRdb has only the in-frame clones, and not every one. The sample table sets out 7,500 to 10,000 clones. The sequenced sample was Treg cells from blood. These receptors all stem from a donor younger than 30 with juvenile idiopathic arthritis. CDR3s include the opening cysteine and the closing phenylalanine or tryptophan.

v_gene,j_gene,CDR3aa
TRBV5-1,TRBJ1-2,CASSSPSGGFGYTF
TRBV4-2,TRBJ1-3,CASSQDQWAGNTIYF
TRBV28,TRBJ1-5,CASSLARRSYSNQPQHF
TRBV6-1,TRBJ1-3,CASSAGGAVGNTIYF
TRBV10-3,TRBJ2-1,CAIKGGYNEQFF
TRBV11-3,TRBJ2-3,CASSADTQYF
TRBV28,TRBJ2-7,CASSLGSGRASYEQYF
TRBV6-5,TRBJ2-1,CASSYVSANYNEQFF
TRBV4-1,TRBJ1-4,CASSQGGQSVKKLFF
TRBV5-3,TRBJ2-7,CAKDYSPYEQYF
TRBV4-1,TRBJ2-1,CASSQGPAGGNEQFF
TRBV6-5,TRBJ2-2,CASSSLAGAATGELFF
TRBV6-5,TRBJ1-1,CASSYNGQGPVGAFF
TRBV19,TRBJ1-3,CASTRGLLSGNTIYF
TRBV18,TRBJ1-5,CASSRDSNQPQHF
TRBV11-2,TRBJ1-6,CASSLGSPLHF
TRBV18,TRBJ2-7,CASSRIIAASSYEQYF
TRBV10-3,TRBJ1-1,CAISEFLRGRAEAFF
TRBV4-1,TRBJ2-7,CASSPGDLGAVNF
TRBV27,TRBJ2-7,CASRIVSRGLAGVQQYF
TRBV5-5,TRBJ1-2,CASSHGGASYGYTF
TRBV4-3,TRBJ1-6,CASSQDQKGGGPLHF
TRBV6-1,TRBJ2-6,CASSETVPHSGANVLTF
TRBV6-1,TRBJ1-2,CASSAYPEYGYTF
TRBV18,TRBJ1-2,CASSPFATNRLGVYGYTF
TRBV28,TRBJ2-3,CASRPDRVRADTQYF
TRBV6-6,TRBJ2-2,CASSYSEGGPELFF
TRBV30,TRBJ1-3,CAWSVRGNTIYF
TRBV30,TRBJ1-3,CAWSDRGNTIYF
TRBV21-1,TRBJ1-2,CASSKGADNYGYTF
TRBV29-1,TRBJ1-5,CSVQGTNNQPQHF
TRBV6-1,TRBJ2-7,CASTRQGLYEQYF
TRBV6-1,TRBJ2-1,CASSEWNSDEQFF
TRBV5-1,TRBJ2-7,CASSSTQGKLYEQYF
TRBV19,TRBJ2-1,CASSRGGRMNEQFF
TRBV2,TRBJ1-1,CASSAWDNLNTEAFF
TRBV27,TRBJ2-1,CASSLWTSGSSNEQFF
TRBV6-6,TRBJ1-4,CASSPLGRGRGEKLFF
TRBV5-1,TRBJ1-3,CASSLEGSFRNTIYF
TRBV6-5,TRBJ1-2,CASSYGSYGYTF
TRBV28,TRBJ2-7,CASSLTIPRGHEQYF
TRBV4-2,TRBJ1-2,CASSHLHTKGTPANYGYTF
TRBV6-5,TRBJ1-5,CASSPGPGRQPQHF
TRBV5-1,TRBJ2-1,CASSLSGPNEQFF
TRBV5-1,TRBJ1-4,CASSLGGVTNEKLFF
TRBV2,TRBJ1-1,CASSEEGSTEAFF
TRBV4-2,TRBJ1-5,CASSQEGGGNQPQHF
TRBV2,TRBJ1-1,CASSPRGRTEAFF
TRBV19,TRBJ2-6,CASRARDSGANVLTF
TRBV28,TRBJ2-1,CASTQRLAETNEQFF
TRBV27,TRBJ2-2,CASSPGTGELFF
TRBV5-1,TRBJ1-3,CASSLVALPGNTIYF
TRBV19,TRBJ1-2,CASRLGQGGYTF
TRBV6-6,TRBJ1-2,CASRDTTNYGYTF
TRBV5-6,TRBJ2-1,CASSLAGTRSYNEQFF
TRBV21-1,TRBJ1-5,CASSKGTGIRDQPQHF
TRBV10-3,TRBJ2-5,CAIRGAGEETQYF